This T cell receptor beta chain originates from a study of Ad26.COV2.S vaccination and SARS-CoV-2 variants (dated by TCRdb to the early 2020s). Describing the broader study: Donors in the vaccine arm were drawn from COV1001, a phase I-IIa trial of Ad26.COV2.S in healthy adults that was multicentre, randomized, double-blind and placebo-controlled. Ad26.COV2.S was given intramuscularly at 5x10^10 or 1x10^11 viral particles, as a single shot or as two shots 56 days apart. The specificity and breadth of SARS-CoV-2-reactive T cell receptors after Ad26.COV2.S vaccination were assessed by TCRbeta repertoire sequencing. A total of around 32 samples were included in the TCR-sequenced set, comprising about 20 Ad26.COV2.S vaccine recipients, 5 placebo recipients and 8 SARS-CoV-2 convalescent individuals. Participants in the trial were split at random into five groups of five each, receiving low-dose or high-dose Ad26.COV2.S once or twice, or else placebo on both occasions. Investigators did not know the trial group allocation while performing experiments and assessing outcomes.

The research as a whole found: Ad26.COV2.S recipients had higher spike-specific TCR breadth than placebo recipients (P = 0.0014). Substantial breadth of spike-specific CD8+ and CD4+ T cell responses was reported after vaccination. According to the authors, total T cell responses may have been underestimated by the TCR breadth and depth analyses. The study was not powered for comparison of responses between vaccine doses or regimens. Vaccine and placebo recipients had similar non-spike TCR breadth, a finding consistent with the vaccine containing only spike.

The immunoSEQ Assay was the method used to sequence TCRbeta CDR3 regions. After extraction, genomic DNA underwent amplification by bias-controlled multiplex PCR, followed by high-throughput sequencing. Per the authors' processing: To quantify the absolute abundance of every unique TCRbeta CDR3 region, sequences were collapsed and filtered. Usable DNA was measured by amplifying reference genes present in all nucleated cells, and TCRbeta template counts were normalized to that usable DNA to estimate T cell fraction. Repertoire TCRs were annotated as SARS-CoV-2-specific when V gene, CDR3 amino acid sequence and J gene were exactly matched to a known reactive TCR set. The reference SARS-CoV-2 TCR set was derived from MIRA and filtered for enrichment in COVID-19-positive ImmuneCODE repertoires, a step that removed public or cross-reactive TCRs. Using the MIRA antigens, annotated TCRs were further analysed by specific ORF or by position within an ORF. Depth was the summed frequency of annotated unique rearrangements, while breadth was defined as annotated unique rearrangements over total unique productive rearrangements. Two-sided Wilcoxon rank-sum tests were applied when comparing TCR breadth between groups. TCRdb took this table from immuneACCESS and kept in-frame rearrangements with V and J called. Such tables lack part of the clones; where checked against another copy, unresolved V genes explain under half of the gap, and the rest is unexplained. The V and J calls and clone size come from that table; D and trimming were worked out from the DNA. This sample is represented by around 300,000 clones; around nine tenths of them were singletons. The ten largest clones take up about 10% of the sample.

For CDR1 and CDR2, the germline V gene (reference sequence) lists LGHDT and YNNKEL. V lost 6 bases and J lost 1 base; the stretch between them is 9 bases long. The CDR3 runs 13 residues from the cysteine to the phenylalanine. The CDR3 DNA has 39 bases and is translated from base 1. Details on this clone: Its antigen is unknown. No quality values exist for individual bases; no much larger clone is one base distant.

The sample's treatment or condition label is to be understood as: roughly 19 received Ad26.COV2.S at low or high dose, single or two shots; five or six received placebo; per-sample allocation not given. Repertoires of vaccine and placebo recipients were sequenced from samples taken on day 63 after the first injection. Between 29 July and 7 August 2020, Cohort 1b enrolled about 27 adults aged 18-55 years at one site in Boston, USA. As a vaccine, Ad26.COV2.S was a replication-incompetent adenovirus type 26 vector that expressed a prefusion-stabilized SARS-CoV-2 spike protein derived from the original Wuhan strain.

This sample comprised peripheral blood, obtained in a trial of Ad26.COV2.S vaccine versus placebo. The chain is assembled from TRBV3-1 (or the pseudogene TRBV3-2) and TRBJ1-1; perhaps TRBD1 is the D gene, with 5 bases matching. The sequence derives from a person between 18 and 60 years old who received the Ad26.COV2.S COVID-19 vaccine or a placebo. At the DNA level, the sequence is TGTGCCAGCAGTTTAGGGGCGAACACTGAAGCTTTCTTT. Protein translation: CASSLGANTEAFF.